This TCR beta chain was captured by sequencing in a study of T cells in Graves' hyperthyroidism and ophthalmopathy. There were TCR beta CDR3 regions amplified from RNA transcripts. With the HTBI primer set, the TCR CDR3 went through a first round of RT-PCR. Each CDR3 protein is one row after TCRdb ran MiXCR on the multiplex PCR reads. The sample lists about 200,000 distinct CDR3 sequences, over 15% occurring once. The germline gives CDR1 LNHDA, CDR2 SQIVND (reference sequence). With 3 bases removed from V and 8 bases from J, the gap between germline ends came to 16 bases. This CDR3 region has 14 residues. This clonotype occurred a few times.

The sequenced sample consisted of blood. This receptor was obtained from a man aged 45 to 65 with Graves' hyperthyroidism. The chain uses TRBV19 and TRBJ1-2, with a weak D call TRBD1 (5 bases). The CDR3: CASSINRGARGYTF. The CDR3 DNA reads as TGTGCCAGTAGTATCAATAGGGGTGCGAGGGGCTACACCTTC.